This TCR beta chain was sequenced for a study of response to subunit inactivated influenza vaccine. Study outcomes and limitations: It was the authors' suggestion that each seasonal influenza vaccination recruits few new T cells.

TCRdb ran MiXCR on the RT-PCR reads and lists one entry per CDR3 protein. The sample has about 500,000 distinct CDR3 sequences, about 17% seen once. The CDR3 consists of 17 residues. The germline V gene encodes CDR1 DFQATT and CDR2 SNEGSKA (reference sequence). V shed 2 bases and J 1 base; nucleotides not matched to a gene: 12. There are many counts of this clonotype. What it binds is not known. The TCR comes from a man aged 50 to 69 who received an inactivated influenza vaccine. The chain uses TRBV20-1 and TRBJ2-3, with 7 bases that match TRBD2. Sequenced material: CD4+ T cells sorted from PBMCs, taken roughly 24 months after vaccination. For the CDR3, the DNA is TGCAGTGCTAGAAGTCCCACTAGCGTTCGCGGCACAGATACGCAGTATTTT. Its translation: CSARSPTSVRGTDTQYF.